The source of this T cell receptor beta chain is a study of sequential checkpoint blockade in melanoma. Study background: Arm A got nivolumab then ipilimumab; arm B the reverse, 1:1. Maintenance nivolumab came after either treatment sequence.

Treatment denoted: randomized to nivolumab then ipilimumab (arm A) or the reverse (arm B). Patients had received no earlier DNA-damaging chemotherapy. From thawed PBMCs, live CD3+CD8+ cells negative for CD19 and CD56 were sorted. The CDR3 loop spans 16 amino acids. Looked up from germline, CDR1 is SGHDN and CDR2 is FVKESK. V lost 4 bases and J lost 2; bases outside the gene matches: 7. TCRdb's copy holds only in-frame clones and misses some; the assay was immunoSEQ multiplex PCR. The sample includes fewer than 20,000 clones, 72% of them seen just once. The clonotype comes from a human donor with melanoma. The sample consisted of CD8+ T cells sorted from blood (inferred from file names), taken from a patient given nivolumab and ipilimumab in sequence. The V and J genes are TRBV14 and TRBJ2-7; TRBD1 agrees at 11 bases. Here the CDR3 DNA reads TGTGCCAGCAGCCCATTTTCGGGACAGGGGGCCTACGAGCAGTACTTC. It translates to CASSPFSGQGAYEQYF.